Below are 26 T cell receptor beta chains sequenced from a single sample in a study of blood T cell repertoires in COVID-19 (dated by TCRdb to 2019 to 2021). Receptor libraries were prepared by the immunoSEQ multiplex PCR assay. The clones in this table, taken by TCRdb from immuneACCESS, are in-frame only. Not every clone is retained; where verified, under half of the shortfall comes from an unresolved V gene, and the cause of the rest is unknown. The sample table holds about 240,000 clones, of which around four fifths were seen once. The ten largest clones capture around 6.4% of the sample. Sample: peripheral blood. The receptor set was obtained from a woman aged 60-70 years with active or convalescent COVID-19.

This sequence joins TRBV28 and TRBJ2-1; 7 nucleotides agree with TRBD1. Germline values: CDR1 MDHEN, CDR2 SYDVKM. The CDR3 covers 11 residues. V trimming: 8 bases; J trimming: 12 bases; junction bases outside the gene matches: 7. CDR3 nucleotides: TGTGCCAGCCTGTCATACAGGGGGCAGTTCTTC. It specifies CASLSYRGQFF.

The count of this clone is one. The rearrangement joins TRBV27 to TRBJ2-7; 10 nucleotides line up with TRBD2. CDR3 length equals 17 residues. Germline trimming cut 6 bases from V and 7 bases from J; bases unmatched to any gene: 18. Germline values: CDR1 MNHEY, CDR2 SMNVEV (reference sequence). The CDR3 sequence is CASSRNAPSGGPGEQYV. CDR3 nucleotide sequence: TGTGCCAGCAGCCGAAATGCACCTAGCGGGGGCCCGGGAGAGCAGTACGTC.

The chain links TRBV2 to TRBJ1-5; possible D gene TRBD1, 6 bases. V was shortened by 5 bases and J by 0 bases, with 11 bases between the two germline ends. CDR1 SNHLY and CDR2 FYNNEI come from the germline V gene. The CDR3 is 15 residues long. DNA for the CDR3: TGTGCCAGCAGTCGGGACATCAATAGCAATCAGCCCCAGCATTTT. Translation gives CASSRDINSNQPQHF.

V usage is TRBV6-5 and J usage is TRBJ1-2, with TRBD1 matching over 7 bases. The CDR3 has 13 amino acids. Germline V gene sequence: CDR1 MNHEY, CDR2 SVGAGI. With 6 bases clipped from V and 5 bases from J, the junction kept 6 bases outside the gene matches. Here the CDR3 DNA reads TGTGCCAGCAGGCGGACAGGACGGTATGGCTACACCTTC. It translates to CASRRTGRYGYTF.

The J gene is TRBJ1-1, the V gene TRBV9; D gene ambiguous. V was cut by 4 bases and J by 0 bases, with 10 bases left in between. The CDR3 runs 14 residues. CDR1 is SGDLS and CDR2 is YYNGEE in the germline V gene. The CDR3 is CASSPDMLNTEAFF. In DNA form, the CDR3 reads TGTGCCAGCAGCCCCGACATGTTGAACACTGAAGCTTTCTTT.

This chain connects TRBV5-1 to TRBJ1-4, with a possible D match to TRBD1 (5 bases). CDR3 length: 15 residues. Germline CDR1 reads SGHRS; CDR2 reads YFSETQ. V was cut by 3 bases and J by 2 bases, with 11 bases left in between. CDR3 bases: TGCGCCAGCAGCTGGGGCAGGGTGACTAATGAAAAACTGTTTTTT. It yields the protein CASSWGRVTNEKLFF.

V is TRBV7-8 and J is TRBJ2-1, with 9 bases that match TRBD2. Trimming cost V 1 base and J 4 bases; bases outside gene matches: 14. CDR3 length equals 19 residues. Germline lookup yields CDR1 SGHVS and CDR2 FQNEAQ. CDR3: CASSLDPVASGKRYNEQFF. The CDR3 nucleotides read TGTGCCAGCAGCTTAGACCCGGTGGCTAGCGGGAAGAGGTACAATGAGCAGTTCTTC. Looking up the rest from reference TRBV7-8 and TRBJ2-1 gives the full variable domain: GAGVSQSPRYKVAKRGQDVALRCDPISGHVSLFWYQQALGQGPEFLTYFQNEAQLDKSGLPSDRFFAERPEGSVSTLKIQRTQQEDSAVYLCASSLDPVASGKRYNEQFFGPGTRLTVL.

The V call is TRBV28, the J call TRBJ1-1; 8 nucleotides line up with TRBD1. CDR1 MDHEN and CDR2 SYDVKM come from the germline V gene. With V trimmed by 5 bases and J by 0 bases, 2 bases remained unmatched. The CDR3 sequence is 14 residues long. CDR3 amino acids: CASSPDRVNTEAFF. The CDR3 DNA reads TGTGCCAGCAGTCCGGACAGGGTGAACACTGAAGCTTTCTTT.

The chain employs TRBV7-2 and TRBJ2-2, with D perhaps matching TRBD2 (6 bases). The CDR3 loop spans 15 amino acids. Between the trimmed V and J ends, which lost 4 bases and 4 bases, there was a span of 13 bases. Germline V gene sequence: CDR1 SGHTA, CDR2 FQGNSA. The CDR3 loop reads CASSWGTPRTGELFF. The CDR3 region has the DNA TGTGCCAGCAGCTGGGGGACTCCCCGCACCGGGGAGCTGTTTTTT.

This chain joins TRBV7-8 and TRBJ2-7; the D gene is possibly TRBD2 (6 bases). V was pared by 1 base and J by 3 bases, with 7 bases between. The CDR3 is 13 residues long. CDR1 is SGHVS, CDR2 FQNEAQ, per germline. DNA for the CDR3: TGTGCCAGCAGCTTAGGGGGGGTCTACGAGCAGTACGTC. Translation gives CASSLGGVYEQYV.

This rearrangement joins TRBV9 to TRBJ2-1; TRBD1 agrees at 9 bases. J gave up 2 bases and V 3 bases, and 3 bases lay outside the gene matches. CDR3 length: 15 residues. The germline gives CDR1 SGDLS, CDR2 YYNGEE. The CDR3 protein is CASSEWDRAYNEQFF. The CDR3 region has the DNA TGTGCCAGCAGCGAGTGGGACAGGGCCTACAATGAGCAGTTCTTC.

This clone has only one observation. This chain joins TRBV29-1 and TRBJ1-1, with 9 positions matching TRBD1. The CDR3 extends over 12 amino acids. The V segment lost 7 bases and the J segment 6 bases; nucleotides outside the gene matches: 6. Germline CDR1 reads SQVTM; CDR2 reads ANQGSEA. CDR3 loop: CSADRGVAEAFF. In DNA form, the CDR3 reads TGCAGCGCCGACAGGGGGGTCGCTGAAGCTTTCTTT.

The rearrangement uses TRBV6-5 and TRBJ1-2; TRBD1 aligns across 10 bases. Germline CDR1 reads MNHEY; CDR2 reads SVGAGI. CDR3 length: 15 residues. The V and J ends lost 7 bases and 1 base, in that order; junction bases with no gene match: 6. The CDR3 region has the DNA TGTGCCAGCACCCGACAGGGGGCGCTTAACTATGGCTACACCTTC. It codes for CASTRQGALNYGYTF.

This chain joins TRBV3-1 (or the pseudogene TRBV3-2) and TRBJ2-2; TRBD2 matches 13 bases. This CDR3 contains 17 residues. CDR1 is LGHDT and CDR2 is YNNKEL in the germline V gene (reference sequence). J gave up 5 bases and V 4 bases, and 7 bases lay outside the gene matches. The CDR3 sequence: CASSLGTSGVTTGELFF. The CDR3 bases are TGTGCCAGCAGCCTCGGGACTAGCGGGGTAACTACCGGGGAGCTGTTTTTT.

The J gene is TRBJ1-5, the V gene TRBV4-1; TRBD1 matches at 10 bases. The CDR3 runs to 13 residues. Germline V gives CDR1 MGHRA, CDR2 YSYEKL. V lost 3 bases to trimming and J lost 10 bases; unmatched junction nucleotides: 3. CDR3: CASSQTGGPPQHF. CDR3 DNA: TGCGCCAGCAGCCAGACAGGGGGCCCCCCCCAGCATTTT.

The rearrangement uses TRBV13 and TRBJ2-7; 14 bases agree with TRBD2. The CDR3 is made up of 16 amino acids. Germline values: CDR1 PRHDT, CDR2 FYEKMQ (reference sequence). After removal of 5 bases from V and 4 bases from J, the junction contained 7 bases not matched to a gene. In nucleotides, the CDR3 is TGTGCCAGCAGCCCGGGACTAGCGGGAGCCGAGTACGAGCAGTACTTC. It codes for CASSPGLAGAEYEQYF.

In its sample, this clone was seen a few times. The V call is TRBV2, the J call TRBJ2-7, with 9 bases fitting TRBD1. V lost 1 base to trimming and J lost 7 bases; unmatched junction nucleotides: 5. Germline V gene sequence: CDR1 SNHLY, CDR2 FYNNEI. CDR3 length: 14 amino acids. The CDR3 loop reads CASSEVGTGTEQYV. The CDR3 coding sequence is TGTGCCAGCAGTGAAGTTGGGACAGGGACAGAGCAGTACGTC.

J is TRBJ2-7 and V is TRBV5-1, with 11 bases fitting TRBD1. Germline-derived CDR1 and CDR2 are SGHRS and YFSETQ. V lost 4 bases, J lost 2 bases, and 2 bases stayed unmatched. The CDR3 runs 14 residues. CDR3 bases: TGCGCCAGCAGCCCGGGACAGGGGGCCTACGAGCAGTACTTC. This sequence encodes CASSPGQGAYEQYF.

This sequence joins TRBV7-9 and TRBJ1-2, with 11 bases lining up with TRBD1. The CDR3 length is 15 residues. CDR1 SEHNR and CDR2 FQNEAQ come from the germline V gene (reference sequence). The trim removed 2 bases at V and 4 bases at J, leaving 3 bases unmatched. The CDR3 coding sequence is TGTGCCAGCAGCTTAAGGGACAGGGGGGCCTATGGCTACACCTTC. Translation gives CASSLRDRGAYGYTF.

J is TRBJ2-1 and V is TRBV9; TRBD2 agrees at 9 bases. This CDR3 is built from 16 residues. Germline V CDR1 and CDR2: SGDLS, YYNGEE. With 0 bases clipped from V and 3 bases from J, the junction kept 4 bases outside the gene matches. The DNA for the CDR3 is TGTGCCAGCAGCGTAGCTTTGACTAGCGGCTACAATGAGCAGTTCTTC. This gives the protein CASSVALTSGYNEQFF.

The chain combines TRBV5-1 with TRBJ2-7, with TRBD2 matching 8 bases. J gave up 1 base and V 0 bases, and 12 bases lay outside the gene matches. CDR1 is SGHRS and CDR2 is YFSETQ in the germline V gene. The CDR3 loop spans 18 amino acids. Here the CDR3 reads CASSLGGRGAGASYEQYF. The CDR3, as DNA: TGCGCCAGCAGCTTGGGGGGACGAGGAGCGGGGGCGTCCTACGAGCAGTACTTC.

The V and J genes are TRBV7-9 and TRBJ2-3, with TRBD2 matching 14 bases. CDR3 length: 17 amino acids. The V and J ends lost 1 base and 2 bases, in that order; junction bases with no gene match: 2. Germline V gene sequence: CDR1 SEHNR, CDR2 FQNEAQ (reference sequence). CDR3 in DNA: TGTGCCAGCAGCTTAGGGGGACTAGCGGGAGTCACAGATACGCAGTATTTT. This translates into CASSLGGLAGVTDTQYF.

This sequence joins TRBV10-3 and TRBJ1-5, with a tentative D call TRBD1 (6 bases). The germline gives CDR1 ENHRY, CDR2 SYGVKD. Trimming cost V 11 bases and J 0 bases, with 11 bases left between them. This CDR3 contains 13 residues. The CDR3 protein is CAAGTLSNQPQHF. CDR3 nucleotides: TGTGCCGCAGGGACACTTAGCAATCAGCCCCAGCATTTT.

Here the CDR3 DNA reads TGTGCCAGCAGTTTGGGGGGAGGCTACGAGCAGTACGTC. Amino acids: CASSLGGGYEQYV. The rearrangement uses TRBV28 and TRBJ2-7, with D possibly matching TRBD2 (6 bases). There are 13 residues in the CDR3. From germline, CDR1 is MDHEN and CDR2 SYDVKM. Between the trimmed V and J ends, which lost 3 bases and 3 bases, there was a span of 9 bases.

The V call is TRBV3-1 (or the pseudogene TRBV3-2), the J call TRBJ2-5, with 10 bases identical to TRBD2. Germline CDR1 is LGHDT and CDR2 is YNNKEL (reference sequence). V was pared by 4 bases and J by 7 bases, with 12 bases of the junction left unmatched. The CDR3 is made up of 16 amino acids. This chain's CDR3 is CASSRLSGGLPGTQYF. The CDR3 DNA is TGTGCCAGCAGCCGCCTTAGCGGGGGGCTCCCAGGGACCCAGTACTTC.

The chain recombines TRBV2 with TRBJ1-2; 10 bases match TRBD1. V trimming: 8 bases; J trimming: 3 bases; junction bases outside the gene matches: 3. Per germline, CDR1 SNHLY and CDR2 FYNNEI. The CDR3 is made up of 13 amino acids. The CDR3 coding sequence is TGTGCCAGCGGGACAGGGGTAGACTATGGCTACACCTTC. Amino acid sequence: CASGTGVDYGYTF. Using reference TRBV2 and TRBJ1-2 for the parts outside the CDR3, the full variable domain is EPEVTQTPSHQVTQMGQEVILRCVPISNHLYFYWYRQILGQKVEFLVSFYNNEISEKSEIFDDQFSVERPDGSNFTLKIRSTKLEDSAMYFCASGTGVDYGYTFGSGTRLTVV.